Following are 22 T cell receptor beta chains from one sample sequenced in a study of CD8 T cells in Susac syndrome. Random hexamers served to reverse transcribe about 0.45 to 1 ug RNA. MiXCR was run by TCRdb on the immunoSEQ multiplex PCR reads, yielding one entry per CDR3 protein. Of about 140,000 distinct CDR3 sequences in the sample, 85% to 95% were seen once. The sample consisted of CD4+ T cells from PBMCs. Receptors were obtained from a human donor with Susac syndrome.

The chain couples TRBV27 to TRBJ1-2; 9 bases match TRBD1. CDR1 and CDR2 from the germline V gene are MNHEY and SMNVEV (reference sequence). V dropped 6 bases and J dropped 7; count of bases not matched to a gene: 6. This CDR3 region has 13 residues. CDR3 DNA sequence: TGTGCCAGCAGGGGACAGGGTAGTGGTGGCTACACCTTC. This translates into CASRGQGSGGYTF.

The rearrangement uses TRBV19 and TRBJ1-3, with a weak D call TRBD1 (5 bases). CDR3 length: 16 residues. The germline V gene has CDR1 LNHDA and CDR2 SQIVND (reference sequence). V shed 2 bases and J shed 2 bases, with 13 bases lying between them. CDR3 bases: TGTGCCAGTAGTATAATGGGCAGGACAACTGGAAACACCATATATTTT. Its protein is CASSIMGRTTGNTIYF.

The J gene is TRBJ2-3, the V gene TRBV20-1; 11 bases are a match to TRBD2. Looked up from germline, CDR1 is DFQATT and CDR2 is SNEGSKA (reference sequence). This CDR3 has 14 amino acids. With V trimmed by 6 bases and J by 6 bases, 8 bases remained unmatched. The CDR3 nucleotides are TGCAGTGCGGCTACCGGGACTAGCGGTGATACGCAGTATTTT. Encoded protein: CSAATGTSGDTQYF.

The rearrangement uses TRBV30 and TRBJ2-3; maybe TRBD2 (6 bases). The CDR3 covers 14 residues. Trimming removed 2 bases from V and 6 bases from J, with 15 bases in between. CDR1 and CDR2 from the germline V gene are GTSNPN and SVGIG (reference sequence). In DNA, the CDR3 is TGTGCCTGGAGTAACAGACTAGTTTCCGATACGCAGTATTTT. Its protein product is CAWSNRLVSDTQYF. Variable domain in full (rest from reference TRBV30 and TRBJ2-3): SQTIHQWPATLVQPVGSPLSLECTVEGTSNPNLYWYRQAAGRGLQLLFYSVGIGQISSEVPQNLSASRPQDRQFILSSKKLLLSDSGFYLCAWSNRLVSDTQYFGPGTRLTVL.

The V call is TRBV12-3 or TRBV12-4, the J call TRBJ2-5, with 9 bases that match TRBD2. The junction had 8 bases not matched to a gene; V was cut back by 4 bases and J by 5 bases. This CDR3 is 15 amino acids long. The CDR3 protein is CASSSMGLAGETQYF. The CDR3 bases are TGTGCCAGCAGTTCCATGGGACTAGCTGGGGAGACCCAGTACTTC.

The chain couples TRBV6-5 to TRBJ1-2; 9 nucleotides align to TRBD1. The trim removed 7 bases at V and 8 bases at J, leaving 8 bases unmatched. This CDR3 region has 13 residues. The germline V gene has CDR1 MNHEY and CDR2 SVGAGI. The CDR3 sequence is CASTPDRGWGYTF. The CDR3 coding sequence is TGTGCCAGCACCCCGGACAGGGGTTGGGGCTACACCTTC.

The CDR3 DNA sequence: TGCAGTGCTAGAGATCGACGCCTCAGCACTGAAGCTTTCTTT. Protein product: CSARDRRLSTEAFF. V is TRBV20-1 and J is TRBJ1-1; D is undetermined. Trimming removed 0 bases from V and 4 bases from J, with 12 bases in between. Germline V lookup: CDR1 DFQATT, CDR2 SNEGSKA (reference sequence). There are 14 residues in the CDR3.

The count of this clonotype is one. This chain connects TRBV20-1 to TRBJ1-5; no definite D call. Trimming left V 5 bases short and J 4 bases short, with 12 bases between. Germline V gives CDR1 DFQATT, CDR2 SNEGSKA (reference sequence). CDR3 length: 13 residues. The CDR3, as DNA: TGCAGTGCTCGGCAGTTACATAATCAGCCCCAGCATTTT. As protein: CSARQLHNQPQHF.

The gene calls are TRBV5-1 and TRBJ2-7; 10 positions match TRBD1. The J segment lost 7 bases and the V segment lost 7 bases, leaving 11 bases of the junction unmatched. The CDR3 consists of 14 residues. CDR1 and CDR2 from the germline V gene are SGHRS and YFSETQ. The CDR3 loop reads CASALGDRGQEQYF. The CDR3 coding sequence is TGCGCCAGCGCTTTAGGGGACAGGGGCCAAGAGCAGTACTTC.

This rearrangement joins TRBV5-1 to TRBJ2-5; D gene uncertain. Germline V gene data show CDR1 as SGHRS and CDR2 as YFSETQ. CDR3 length: 15 amino acids. The V end lost 0 bases, the J end lost 3 bases, and 12 bases lay between the germline ends. The chain's CDR3 is CASSLAGPNKETQYF. CDR3 nucleotide sequence: TGCGCCAGCAGCTTGGCCGGGCCAAACAAAGAGACCCAGTACTTC.

This rearrangement joins TRBV7-2 to TRBJ1-3; TRBD1 agrees at 7 bases. The CDR3 length is 16 residues. After removal of 7 bases from V and 0 bases from J, the junction contained 9 bases not matched to a gene. Germline CDR1 SGHTA, CDR2 FQGNSA. The CDR3: CASNPVGGLSGNTIYF. The CDR3 region has the DNA TGTGCCAGCAACCCAGTAGGGGGCCTCTCTGGAAACACCATATATTTT.

The genes are TRBV27 and TRBJ2-7, with TRBD2 matching over 8 bases. Germline assignment: CDR1 MNHEY and CDR2 SMNVEV (reference sequence). The CDR3 contains 17 residues. The trim removed 4 bases at V and 3 bases at J, leaving 14 bases unmatched. DNA for the CDR3: TGTGCCAGCAGTTCAACAAACATAGCGGGAAAGGGCTACGAGCAGTACTTC. This gives the protein CASSSTNIAGKGYEQYF.

V gene TRBV30 combines with J gene TRBJ2-4; 7 bases are a match to TRBD2. The CDR3 length is 13 residues. CDR1 is GTSNPN and CDR2 is SVGIG in the germline V gene (reference sequence). J was trimmed by 0 bases and V by 7 bases; bases with no gene match: 3. The CDR3 loop is CASAGLAKNIQYF. CDR3 coding DNA: TGTGCCTCAGCGGGACTAGCCAAAAACATTCAGTACTTC.

This rearrangement joins TRBV20-1 to TRBJ2-3; D may be TRBD2 (6 bases). There are 13 residues in the CDR3. Germline lookup yields CDR1 DFQATT and CDR2 SNEGSKA (reference sequence). The CDR3 loop is CSALSAGLDTQYF. CDR3 sequence (DNA): TGCAGCGCCCTCTCGGCGGGACTTGATACGCAGTATTTT.

This clonotype occurred once. The V call is TRBV29-1, the J call TRBJ2-3; 9 bases align to TRBD1. Looked up from germline, CDR1 is SQVTM and CDR2 is ANQGSEA. CDR3 length equals 13 residues. Trimming took 6 bases from V and 5 from J; bases not matched to a gene: 6. The chain's CDR3 is CSVPGQGIDTQYF. Written as DNA, the CDR3 is TGCAGCGTCCCGGGACAGGGTATAGATACGCAGTATTTT.

The DNA for the CDR3 is TGCGCCAGCAGCCAAGGTCCCAGCGGGAGCGCCAATGAGCAGTTCTTC. The encoded protein is CASSQGPSGSANEQFF. The J gene is TRBJ2-1, the V gene TRBV4-3; 8 bases line up with TRBD2. From germline, CDR1 is LGHNA and CDR2 YSLEER. This CDR3 region has 16 residues. V shed 1 base, J shed 6 bases, and the junction held 8 bases outside the gene matches.

V gene TRBV30 combines with J gene TRBJ2-7, with a weak D call TRBD1 (6 bases). This CDR3 is built from 14 residues. V was cut by 4 bases and J by 7 bases, with 20 bases left in between. The germline V gene encodes CDR1 GTSNPN and CDR2 SVGIG (reference sequence). The DNA of the CDR3 is TGTGCCTGGACCCCCGAACAGGGTACCCAAGAGCAGTACTTC. Its protein is CAWTPEQGTQEQYF.

This chain uses TRBV29-1 with TRBJ1-1; 9 positions agree with TRBD1. V lost 3 bases, J lost 4 bases, and 3 bases stayed unmatched. This CDR3 is 13 amino acids long. Germline V gene lookup returns CDR1 SQVTM and CDR2 ANQGSEA. The CDR3 protein is CSVEGQGGTEAFF. DNA for the CDR3: TGCAGCGTTGAGGGACAGGGTGGCACTGAAGCTTTCTTT. The full variable domain, rest sourced from reference TRBV29-1 and TRBJ1-1, is SAVISQKPSRDICQRGTSLTIQCQVDSQVTMMFWYRQQPGQSLTLIATANQGSEATYESGFVIDKFPISRPNLTFSTLTVSNMSPEDSSIYLCSVEGQGGTEAFFGQGTRLTVV.

V gene TRBV9 combines with J gene TRBJ2-5; a weak D match, TRBD1 (6 bases). Trimming pared 3 bases from V and 7 bases from J, leaving 13 bases between. The CDR3 length is 13 residues. Germline V gene lookup returns CDR1 SGDLS and CDR2 YYNGEE. The CDR3 loop reads CASSATTGMTQYF. The CDR3, as DNA: TGTGCCAGCAGCGCGACCACAGGGATGACCCAGTACTTC.

V usage is TRBV5-1 and J usage is TRBJ2-5; D is uncertain. V gave up 4 bases and J gave up 4 bases, with 17 bases separating them. The CDR3 loop spans 15 amino acids. Per germline, CDR1 SGHRS and CDR2 YFSETQ. CDR3 sequence reads: CASSPNGARGETQYF. Here the CDR3 DNA reads TGCGCCAGCAGCCCGAATGGAGCTAGAGGAGAGACCCAGTACTTC.

V is TRBV7-8 and J is TRBJ2-2, with 7 bases that match TRBD1. The CDR3 covers 16 residues. V shed 1 base and J 3 bases; nucleotides not matched to a gene: 5. Germline CDR1 and CDR2: SGHVS and FQNEAQ. In DNA, the CDR3 is TGTGCCAGCAGCTTAGGGTTAGGGGGCCACACCGGGGAGCTGTTTTTT. Protein sequence: CASSLGLGGHTGELFF.

V gene TRBV4-1 combines with J gene TRBJ1-5; D gene uncertain. The CDR3 length is 14 residues. V lost 1 base and J 5 bases, leaving 9 bases between the germline ends. Germline-derived CDR1 and CDR2 are MGHRA and YSYEKL. This CDR3 is CASSQGVIDQPQHF. Here the CDR3 DNA reads TGCGCCAGCAGCCAAGGGGTCATTGATCAGCCCCAGCATTTT.